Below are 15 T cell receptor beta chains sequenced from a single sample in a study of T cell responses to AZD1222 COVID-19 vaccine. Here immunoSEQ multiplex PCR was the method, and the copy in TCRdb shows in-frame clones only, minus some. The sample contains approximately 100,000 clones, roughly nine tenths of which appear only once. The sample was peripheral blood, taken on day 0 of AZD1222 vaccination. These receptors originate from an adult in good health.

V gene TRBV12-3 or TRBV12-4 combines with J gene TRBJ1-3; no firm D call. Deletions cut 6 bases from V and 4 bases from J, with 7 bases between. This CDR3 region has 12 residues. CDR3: CASSPEGNTIYF. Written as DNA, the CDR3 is TGTGCCAGCAGCCCTGAGGGAAACACCATATATTTT.

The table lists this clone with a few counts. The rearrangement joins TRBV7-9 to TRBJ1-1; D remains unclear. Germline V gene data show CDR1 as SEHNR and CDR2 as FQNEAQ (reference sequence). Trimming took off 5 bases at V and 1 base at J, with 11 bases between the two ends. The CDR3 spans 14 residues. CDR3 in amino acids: CASSEGRENTEAFF. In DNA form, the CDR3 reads TGTGCCAGCAGCGAGGGTAGGGAGAACACTGAAGCTTTCTTT. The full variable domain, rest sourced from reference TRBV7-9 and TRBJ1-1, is DTGVSQNPRHKITKRGQNVTFRCDPISEHNRLYWYRQTLGQGPEFLTYFQNEAQLEKSRLLSDRFSAERPKGSFSTLEIQRTEQGDSAMYLCASSEGRENTEAFFGQGTRLTVV.

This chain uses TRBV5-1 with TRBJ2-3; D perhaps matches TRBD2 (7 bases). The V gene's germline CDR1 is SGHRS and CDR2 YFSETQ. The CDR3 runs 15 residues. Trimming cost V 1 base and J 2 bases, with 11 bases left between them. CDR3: CASSLLGGDTDTQYF. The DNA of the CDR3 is TGCGCCAGCAGCTTGTTAGGGGGGGACACAGATACGCAGTATTTT.

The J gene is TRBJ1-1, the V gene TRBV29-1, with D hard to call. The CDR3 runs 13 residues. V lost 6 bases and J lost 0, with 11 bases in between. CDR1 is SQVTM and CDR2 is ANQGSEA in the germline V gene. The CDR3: CSVVRRMNTEAFF. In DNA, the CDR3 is TGCAGCGTAGTCAGGCGCATGAACACTGAAGCTTTCTTT.

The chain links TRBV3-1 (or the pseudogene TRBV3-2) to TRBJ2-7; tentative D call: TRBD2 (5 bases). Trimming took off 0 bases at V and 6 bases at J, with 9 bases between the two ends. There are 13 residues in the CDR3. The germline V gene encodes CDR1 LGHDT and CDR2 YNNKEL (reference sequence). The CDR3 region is CASSQESRGEQYF. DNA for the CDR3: TGTGCCAGCAGCCAAGAGAGTCGGGGCGAGCAGTACTTC.

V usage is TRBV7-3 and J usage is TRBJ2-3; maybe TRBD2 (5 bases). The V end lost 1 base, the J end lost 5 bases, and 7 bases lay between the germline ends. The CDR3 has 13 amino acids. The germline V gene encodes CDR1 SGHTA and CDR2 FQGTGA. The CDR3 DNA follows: TGTGCCAGCAGCTTAAACGAGGGAGATACGCAGTATTTT. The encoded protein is CASSLNEGDTQYF.

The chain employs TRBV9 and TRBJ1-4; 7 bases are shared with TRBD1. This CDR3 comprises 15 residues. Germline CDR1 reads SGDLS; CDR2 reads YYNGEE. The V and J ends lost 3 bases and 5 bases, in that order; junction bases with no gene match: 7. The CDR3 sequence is CASSATGRVNEKLFF. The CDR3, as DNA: TGTGCCAGCAGCGCGACAGGGCGAGTGAATGAAAAACTGTTTTTT.

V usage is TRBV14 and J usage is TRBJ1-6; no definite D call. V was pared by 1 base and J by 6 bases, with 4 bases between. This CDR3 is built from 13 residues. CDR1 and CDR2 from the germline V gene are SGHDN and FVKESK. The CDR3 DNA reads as TGTGCCAGCAGCCAAGTCAGTAATTCACCCCTCCACTTT. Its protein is CASSQVSNSPLHF. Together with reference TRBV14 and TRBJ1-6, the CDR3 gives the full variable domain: EAGVTQFPSHSVIEKGQTVTLRCDPISGHDNLYWYRRVMGKEIKFLLHFVKESKQDESGMPNNRFLAERTGGTYSTLKVQPAELEDSGVYFCASSQVSNSPLHFGNGTRLTVT.

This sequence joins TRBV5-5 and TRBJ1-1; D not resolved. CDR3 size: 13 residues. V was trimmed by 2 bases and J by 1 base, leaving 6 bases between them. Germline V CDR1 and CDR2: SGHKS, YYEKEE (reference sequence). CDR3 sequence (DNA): TGTGCCAGCAGCTTCAGCTGGAACACTGAAGCTTTCTTT. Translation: CASSFSWNTEAFF.

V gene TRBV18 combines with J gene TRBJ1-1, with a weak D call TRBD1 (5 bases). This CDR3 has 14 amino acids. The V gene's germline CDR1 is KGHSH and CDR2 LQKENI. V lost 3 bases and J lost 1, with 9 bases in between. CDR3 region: CASSPLGGNTEAFF. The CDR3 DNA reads TGTGCCAGCTCACCTCTGGGGGGGAACACTGAAGCTTTCTTT.

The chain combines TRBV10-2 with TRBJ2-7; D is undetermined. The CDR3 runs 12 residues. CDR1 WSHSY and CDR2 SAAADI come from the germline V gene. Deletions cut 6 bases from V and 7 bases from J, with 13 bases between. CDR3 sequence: CASSFMGWEQYF. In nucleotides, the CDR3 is TGCGCCAGCAGCTTTATGGGGTGGGAGCAGTACTTC.

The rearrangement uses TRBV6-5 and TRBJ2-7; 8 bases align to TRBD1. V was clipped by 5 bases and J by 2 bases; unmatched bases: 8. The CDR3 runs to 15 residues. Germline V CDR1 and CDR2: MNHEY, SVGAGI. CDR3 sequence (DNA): TGTGCCAGCAGTCGAACAGGGGGAACAGCCTACGAGCAGTACTTC. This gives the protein CASSRTGGTAYEQYF.

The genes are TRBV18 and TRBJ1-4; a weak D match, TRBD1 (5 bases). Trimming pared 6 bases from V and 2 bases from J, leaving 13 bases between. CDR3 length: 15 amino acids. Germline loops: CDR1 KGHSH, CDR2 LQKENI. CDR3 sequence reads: CASSQKRDTNEKLFF. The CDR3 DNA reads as TGTGCCAGCTCGCAAAAAAGGGACACTAATGAAAAACTGTTTTTT.

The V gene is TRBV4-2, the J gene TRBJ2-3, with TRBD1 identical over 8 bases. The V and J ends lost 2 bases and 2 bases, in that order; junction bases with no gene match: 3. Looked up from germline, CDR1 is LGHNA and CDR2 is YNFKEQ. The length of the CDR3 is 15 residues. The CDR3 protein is CASSQLDRDTDTQYF. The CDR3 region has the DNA TGTGCCAGCAGCCAATTGGACAGGGACACAGATACGCAGTATTTT.

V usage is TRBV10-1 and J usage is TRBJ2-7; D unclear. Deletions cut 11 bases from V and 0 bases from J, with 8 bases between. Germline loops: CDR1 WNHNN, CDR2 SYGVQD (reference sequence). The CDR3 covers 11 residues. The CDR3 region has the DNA TGCGCCGGGCATGTCTCCTACGAGCAGTACTTC. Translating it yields CAGHVSYEQYF.